The T cell receptor beta chain described here comes from a study of OX40 agonist ivuxolimab in advanced cancers. About the study as a whole: Ivuxolimab was a fully human IgG2 agonistic monoclonal antibody targeting the costimulatory receptor OX40 (CD134). Intravenous ivuxolimab was administered to patients every 2 weeks at six dose levels: 0.01, 0.1, 0.3, 1.5, 3 and 10 mg/kg. Of the roughly 52 dose-escalation patients, hepatocellular carcinoma was present in around 20, melanoma in approximately 15, renal cell carcinoma in 9 and head and neck cancer in 9. A male proportion of nearly 85% and a mean age of 60 years, ranging from roughly 23 to 90, were recorded for the dose-escalation cohort. Prior anti-PD-1, anti-PD-L1 or anti-CTLA-4 therapy was permitted, and checkpoint inhibitors had been received by less than 45% of dose-escalation patients. Three dose-escalation patients achieved partial responses, one with hepatocellular carcinoma and two with cutaneous melanoma. The purpose of peripheral TCRbeta sequencing was to test whether ivuxolimab changed TCR sequence diversity and led to clonal T-cell expansion. The paper reports the monotherapy dose-escalation portion (N ≈ 50 patients) of the phase I ivuxolimab trial. Study-level results and caveats: In partial responders in the 0.1-3.0 mg/kg groups, normalized peripheral clonal expansion was found to be among the lowest, especially among CD8+ T cells. At doses of 0.1 to 3.0 mg/kg, clonal expansion of both CD4+ and CD8+ blood T cells was observed from baseline to week 6. The antigen specificity of the peripheral T cells that underwent clonal expansion was not determined. Low levels of normalized T-cell clonal expansion were also shown by some nonresponding patients. After ivuxolimab, more expanded clones were found on average in CD8+ T cells than in CD4+ T cells.

As to this clone: Its antigen specificity is not known. The record has no base qualities; no much larger clone is one base away.

For sequencing of the TCRbeta CDR3 region, genomic DNA was extracted from the sorted cells. The immunoSEQ Assay was used to sequence the TCRbeta CDR3 regions. TCRdb's version of the immuneACCESS table is confined to in-frame rearrangements and falls short of the full clone set. An unresolved V gene accounts for under half of the shortfall where checked; the remainder is of unknown origin. The sample data list over 35,000 clones, and 89% of these were observed just once. Of the sample, about 10% is held by the ten largest clones. According to the germline V gene, CDR1 reads SGDLS and CDR2 reads YYNGEE. The CDR3 starts with the cysteine, ends with the phenylalanine, and has 20 residues. Kept here is only the CDR3 DNA, which spans 60 bases and is read in frame from base 1. The V end loses 1 base and the J end loses 2 bases, and a stretch of 26 bases separates them. The trial excluded patients who had a history of autoimmune disease or who were on systemic immunosuppression. Peripheral blood for TCR sequencing was drawn from every dose cohort at baseline, at cycle 4 day 1 and at cycle 7 day 1. The samples were taken from a phase I, first-in-human, multicenter, open-label dose-escalation trial of ivuxolimab. The trial enrolled adults with locally advanced or metastatic head and neck squamous cell, hepatocellular, melanoma or renal cell carcinoma. Before TCR sequencing, CD4+ T cells and CD8+ T cells from peripheral blood were sorted into separate populations.

The TCR was taken from an adult with an advanced solid tumor such as melanoma, head and neck, liver or kidney cancer. The sample in question was CD4+ or CD8+ T cells sorted from blood, obtained in a trial of the OX40 agonist ivuxolimab. The sequence links TRBV9 to TRBJ2-3; perhaps TRBD1 is the D gene, with 6 bases matching. Read as DNA, the sequence is TGTGCCAGCAGCGTACCACTACAGGGACCCTCCAACTCTTTCACAGATACGCAGTATTTT. This encodes CASSVPLQGPSNSFTDTQYF.